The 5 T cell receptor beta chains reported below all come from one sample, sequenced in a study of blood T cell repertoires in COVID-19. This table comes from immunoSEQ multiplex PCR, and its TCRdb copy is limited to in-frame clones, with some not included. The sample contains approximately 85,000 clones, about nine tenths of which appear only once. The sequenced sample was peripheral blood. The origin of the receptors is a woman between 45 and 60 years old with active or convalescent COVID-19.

CDR3 amino acids: CASSVQGSNTGELFF. DNA of the CDR3: TGCGCCAGCAGCGTACAGGGGTCGAACACCGGGGAGCTGTTTTTT. V and J are TRBV5-1 and TRBJ2-2, with TRBD1 identical over 7 bases. Unmatched junction bases numbered 3, after V lost 4 bases and J lost 0 bases. The CDR3 has 15 residues. Germline V gene data show CDR1 as SGHRS and CDR2 as YFSETQ.

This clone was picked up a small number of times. CDR3 protein: CASSPRVLNTEAFF. CDR3 sequence (DNA): TGTGCCAGCAGCCCGAGGGTTCTGAACACTGAAGCTTTCTTT. The chain joins TRBV3-1 (or the pseudogene TRBV3-2) to TRBJ1-1; D remains unclear. Trimming stripped 4 bases from V and 0 bases from J, with 9 bases between. The CDR3 totals 14 residues. CDR1 and CDR2 (germline): LGHDT, YNNKEL (reference sequence).

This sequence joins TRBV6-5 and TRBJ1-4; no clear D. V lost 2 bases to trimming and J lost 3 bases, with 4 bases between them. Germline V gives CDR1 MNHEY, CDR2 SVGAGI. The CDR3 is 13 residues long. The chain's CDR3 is CASSYEANEKLFF. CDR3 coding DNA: TGTGCCAGCAGTTACGAGGCTAATGAAAAACTGTTTTTT.

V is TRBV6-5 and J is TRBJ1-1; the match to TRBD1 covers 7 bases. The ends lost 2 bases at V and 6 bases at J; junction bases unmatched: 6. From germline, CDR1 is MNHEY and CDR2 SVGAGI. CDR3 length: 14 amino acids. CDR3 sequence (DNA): TGTGCCAGCAGTTACCTTTACAGGGGTGCTGAAGCTTTCTTT. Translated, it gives CASSYLYRGAEAFF.

The CDR3 loop is CASSHDRGAFKGYTF. The DNA for the CDR3 is TGTGCCAGCAGCCATGACAGGGGGGCTTTCAAGGGCTACACCTTC. The gene calls are TRBV7-2 and TRBJ1-2; the match to TRBD1 covers 9 bases. The CDR3 runs to 15 residues. Trimming removed 5 bases from V and 8 bases from J; junction bases left unmatched: 12. The germline V gene encodes CDR1 SGHTA and CDR2 FQGNSA.